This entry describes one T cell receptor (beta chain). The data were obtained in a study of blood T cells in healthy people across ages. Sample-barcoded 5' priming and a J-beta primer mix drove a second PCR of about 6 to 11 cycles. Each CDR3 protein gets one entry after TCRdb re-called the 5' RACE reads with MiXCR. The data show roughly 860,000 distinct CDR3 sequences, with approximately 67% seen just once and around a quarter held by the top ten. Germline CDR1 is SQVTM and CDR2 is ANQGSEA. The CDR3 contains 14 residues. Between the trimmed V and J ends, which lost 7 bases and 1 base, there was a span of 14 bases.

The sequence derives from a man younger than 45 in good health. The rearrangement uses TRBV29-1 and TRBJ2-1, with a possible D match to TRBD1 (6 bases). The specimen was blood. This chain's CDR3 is CSAEARGSYNEQFF. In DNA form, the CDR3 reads TGCAGCGCCGAAGCCAGGGGTTCCTACAATGAGCAGTTCTTC.